Following are 23 T cell receptor beta chains from one sample sequenced in a study of graft-versus-host responses after intestinal transplantation. These receptors lack a known antigen. Sequencing was performed with immunoSEQ multiplex PCR; in TCRdb, only in-frame clones are kept and a portion is missing. The table has about 78,000 clones, around 87% seen once. Sample: unstimulated CD8+ T cells sorted from spleen or lymph node cells, taken before transplant. These receptors came from a human donor who was the organ donor for an intestinal transplant.

The J gene is TRBJ1-1, the V gene TRBV13; D unresolved. Germline-derived CDR1 and CDR2 are PRHDT and FYEKMQ (reference sequence). V lost 2 bases to trimming and J lost 4 bases, with 14 bases between them. This CDR3 has 15 amino acids. CDR3 in amino acids: CASSLRPLGGTEAFF. CDR3 nucleotides: TGTGCCAGCAGCTTAAGGCCTTTGGGTGGCACTGAAGCTTTCTTT.

The rearrangement uses TRBV4-1 and TRBJ2-1; a weak D match, TRBD2 (5 bases). V was cut by 0 bases and J by 3 bases, with 9 bases left in between. Germline assignment: CDR1 MGHRA and CDR2 YSYEKL. This CDR3 region has 15 residues. CDR3 sequence (DNA): TGCGCCAGCAGCCAAGAGTCTCGGGGCTACAATGAGCAGTTCTTC. Protein: CASSQESRGYNEQFF.

This chain uses TRBV27 with TRBJ1-2; 8 bases are a match to TRBD1. The CDR3 is made up of 16 amino acids. Germline V gene lookup returns CDR1 MNHEY and CDR2 SMNVEV (reference sequence). V lost 5 bases to trimming and J lost 3 bases; unmatched junction nucleotides: 11. For the CDR3, the DNA is TGTGCCAGCAGTCCCTTAGACAGGGGAGATGACTATGGCTACACCTTC. This translates into CASSPLDRGDDYGYTF.

The CDR3 region is CASSPDDASVYTGELFF. The CDR3 DNA follows: TGTGCCAGCAGCCCAGACGACGCTTCGGTCTACACCGGGGAGCTGTTTTTT. The rearrangement uses TRBV28 and TRBJ2-2, with D uncertain. V shed 6 bases and J shed 3 bases, with 20 bases lying between them. Germline assignment: CDR1 MDHEN and CDR2 SYDVKM. The CDR3 loop spans 17 amino acids.

This chain links TRBV11-3 with TRBJ2-1, with D perhaps matching TRBD1 (6 bases). The V gene lost 4 bases and the J gene lost 5 bases, with 15 bases spanning the gap. This CDR3 has 15 amino acids. CDR1 is SGHNT, CDR2 YENEEA, per germline. The CDR3 spells CASSSSFGDNNEQFF. The CDR3, as DNA: TGTGCCAGCAGCTCTTCCTTCGGGGACAACAATGAGCAGTTCTTC.

This chain uses TRBV27 with TRBJ2-7; D ambiguous. Looked up from germline, CDR1 is MNHEY and CDR2 is SMNVEV (reference sequence). The CDR3 runs 13 residues. V lost 2 bases and J 3 bases, leaving 8 bases between the germline ends. The CDR3 DNA reads TGTGCCAGCAGTTTACAGAATAACTACGAGCAGTACTTC. Translated, it gives CASSLQNNYEQYF.

This clone was seen only once. The chain couples TRBV28 to TRBJ1-2; D remains ambiguous. V was cut by 3 bases and J by 3 bases, with 14 bases left in between. The CDR3 has 15 residues. The germline V gene encodes CDR1 MDHEN and CDR2 SYDVKM. The DNA for the CDR3 is TGTGCCAGCAGTTTCGGTCAGATCGTTCACTATGGCTACACCTTC. This encodes CASSFGQIVHYGYTF.

The V gene is TRBV6-4, the J gene TRBJ2-6; no clear D. Trimming stripped 2 bases from V and 0 bases from J, with 5 bases between. Germline lookup yields CDR1 MRHNA and CDR2 SNTAGT. The CDR3 covers 15 residues. The CDR3 bases are TGTGCCAGCAGTGACACAAGCTCTGGGGCCAACGTCCTGACTTTC. Its protein product is CASSDTSSGANVLTF.

This chain uses TRBV28 with TRBJ2-7; D is perhaps TRBD1 (6 bases). The CDR3 has 15 residues. Germline V gene data show CDR1 as MDHEN and CDR2 as SYDVKM. The V gene lost 2 bases and the J gene lost 1 base, with 12 bases spanning the gap. CDR3 sequence: CASSLEQGRSYEQYF. CDR3 nucleotide sequence: TGTGCCAGCAGTTTAGAACAGGGAAGGTCCTACGAGCAGTACTTC.

In this sample, this clone turned up once. The rearrangement uses TRBV13 and TRBJ2-1; TRBD2 is a possible D gene (5 bases). Germline V lookup: CDR1 PRHDT, CDR2 FYEKMQ (reference sequence). The V gene lost 8 bases and the J gene lost 2 bases, with 10 bases spanning the gap. CDR3 size: 13 residues. The CDR3 sequence is CASAAVTYNEQFF. The DNA for the CDR3 is TGTGCCAGCGCAGCGGTTACCTACAATGAGCAGTTCTTC.

This chain joins TRBV28 and TRBJ1-1; no clear D gene. This CDR3 contains 13 residues. Germline CDR1 is MDHEN and CDR2 is SYDVKM. The V end was cut by 8 bases, the J end by 3 bases, with 13 bases between. CDR3 coding DNA: TGTGCCAGCGCCGGGAGGTTAGACACTGAAGCTTTCTTT. This codes for CASAGRLDTEAFF.

The chain is built from TRBV20-1 and TRBJ1-5; the D gene is possibly TRBD1 (5 bases). V was shortened by 3 bases and J by 9 bases, with 9 bases between the two germline ends. The CDR3 length is 11 residues. CDR1 DFQATT and CDR2 SNEGSKA come from the germline V gene (reference sequence). The DNA of the CDR3 is TGCAGTGCTAGTAACAGGATGCCCCAGCATTTT. Protein sequence: CSASNRMPQHF.

The chain links TRBV7-9 to TRBJ1-2; 7 bases are a match to TRBD1. This CDR3 has 15 residues. From germline, CDR1 is SEHNR and CDR2 FQNEAQ (reference sequence). With 5 bases clipped from V and 5 bases from J, the junction kept 11 bases outside the gene matches. The CDR3: CASSNPPGQMYGYTF. CDR3 coding DNA: TGTGCCAGCAGCAATCCTCCGGGACAGATGTATGGCTACACCTTC. Variable domain in full (rest from reference TRBV7-9 and TRBJ1-2): DTGVSQNPRHKITKRGQNVTFRCDPISEHNRLYWYRQTLGQGPEFLTYFQNEAQLEKSRLLSDRFSAERPKGSFSTLEIQRTEQGDSAMYLCASSNPPGQMYGYTFGSGTRLTVV.

The chain uses TRBV2 and TRBJ2-3, with 13 positions matching TRBD2. Trimming removed 10 bases from V and 2 bases from J; junction bases left unmatched: 12. Germline V gene data show CDR1 as SNHLY and CDR2 as FYNNEI. The CDR3 is made up of 17 amino acids. CDR3 coding DNA: TGTGCCATCCTTAGACTAGCGGGGGGCCCGGCCACAGATACGCAGTATTTT. It translates to CAILRLAGGPATDTQYF.

This clone was observed a few times. This CDR3 is CASRPGPPFGNTIYF. The CDR3 DNA is TGCGCCAGCCGCCCCGGGCCTCCTTTTGGAAACACCATATATTTT. The chain carries TRBV5-1 and TRBJ1-3; D not resolved. Germline V gene sequence: CDR1 SGHRS, CDR2 YFSETQ. Deletions cut 7 bases from V and 3 bases from J, with 17 bases between. This CDR3 spans 15 amino acids.

The chain combines TRBV4-2 with TRBJ2-3; a weak D match, TRBD2 (6 bases). Trimming removed 4 bases at V and 2 bases at J, with 13 bases between. In germline, CDR1 is LGHNA, CDR2 YNFKEQ. The CDR3 consists of 15 residues. The CDR3 bases are TGTGCCAGCAGCCTCACTGGGGGGAACACAGATACGCAGTATTTT. It specifies CASSLTGGNTDTQYF.

The chain carries TRBV19 and TRBJ1-1; the D gene is possibly TRBD1 (6 bases). Germline assignment: CDR1 LNHDA and CDR2 SQIVND (reference sequence). The V end lost 10 bases, the J end lost 3 bases, and 18 bases lay between the germline ends. This CDR3 spans 14 amino acids. CDR3 bases: TGTGCCACTAATACCCAGTGGACAGACACTGAAGCTTTCTTT. It yields the protein CATNTQWTDTEAFF.

This chain links TRBV9 with TRBJ2-7; TRBD2 agrees at 7 bases. Germline V lookup: CDR1 SGDLS, CDR2 YYNGEE. The CDR3 sequence is 16 residues long. The V segment lost 0 bases and the J segment 2 bases; nucleotides outside the gene matches: 8. CDR3 in DNA: TGTGCCAGCAGCGTAGCTACCGCTAGCGGACCCTACGAGCAGTACTTC. It yields the protein CASSVATASGPYEQYF.

The rearrangement uses TRBV4-1 and TRBJ1-1; D might be TRBD1 (6 bases). Germline V lookup: CDR1 MGHRA, CDR2 YSYEKL. V lost 1 base and J lost 7, with 10 bases in between. The CDR3 is made up of 13 amino acids. The CDR3 nucleotides read TGCGCCAGCAGCCAAGGGACAGACCATGAAGCTTTCTTT. Residues: CASSQGTDHEAFF.

The gene calls are TRBV7-9 and TRBJ2-6; the D call may be TRBD1 or TRBD2 (6 bases each). The CDR3 contains 19 residues. Trimming took off 1 base at V and 2 bases at J, with 18 bases between the two ends. Germline-derived CDR1 and CDR2 are SEHNR and FQNEAQ (reference sequence). The CDR3: CASSLETWGAGAGANVLTF. The CDR3 DNA reads TGTGCCAGCAGCTTAGAGACTTGGGGGGCAGGGGCTGGGGCCAACGTCCTGACTTTC.

The chain couples TRBV7-2 to TRBJ1-3; no firm D call. The CDR3 length is 17 residues. Trimming took 3 bases from V and 0 from J, leaving 15 bases between them. From germline, CDR1 is SGHTA and CDR2 FQGNSA. This CDR3 is CASSLSHGFLSGNTIYF. The CDR3 nucleotides are TGTGCCAGCAGCTTGTCTCATGGATTTCTCTCTGGAAACACCATATATTTT.

The rearrangement uses TRBV19 and TRBJ1-5, with 7 bases matching TRBD1. The germline gives CDR1 LNHDA, CDR2 SQIVND (reference sequence). The CDR3 spans 15 residues. Trimming cost V 4 bases and J 6 bases; bases outside gene matches: 9. The CDR3 DNA follows: TGTGCCAGTAGTACACAGGGGCCGGAGATTCAGCCCCAGCATTTT. The encoded protein is CASSTQGPEIQPQHF.

The chain uses TRBV19 and TRBJ2-6; no firm D call. V lost 3 bases, J lost 0 bases, and 15 bases lay in between. Germline loops: CDR1 LNHDA, CDR2 SQIVND (reference sequence). There are 18 residues in the CDR3. The CDR3: CASSINQYIFSGANVLTF. CDR3 bases: TGTGCCAGTAGTATTAATCAGTATATCTTCTCTGGGGCCAACGTCCTGACTTTC.